The 25 T cell receptor beta chains listed next were all sequenced from one sample in a study of neurological immune-mediated disorders. One entry per CDR3 protein results from TCRdb running MiXCR on the 5' RACE reads. The profile covers about 22,000 distinct CDR3 sequences, with over 5% appearing a single time and over 35% taken by the ten largest. Sequencing was performed on CD8+ T cells from blood. The receptors here all came from a man younger than 35 in good health.

Ten or more counts support this clonotype. The chain links TRBV5-5 to TRBJ1-2; no definite D call. This CDR3 contains 13 residues. Germline values: CDR1 SGHKS, CDR2 YYEKEE (reference sequence). V was trimmed by 2 bases and J by 6 bases, leaving 11 bases between them. The CDR3 nucleotides read TGTGCCAGCAGCTTCAACAGCGCGGATGGCTACACCTTC. This codes for CASSFNSADGYTF.

This clonotype was recorded many times. The rearrangement uses TRBV25-1 and TRBJ2-1; no reliable D call. Germline CDR1 MGHDK, CDR2 SYGVNS. V was pared by 0 bases and J by 8 bases, with 11 bases between. This CDR3 spans 14 amino acids. CDR3 coding DNA: TGTGCCAGCAGTGAATATGGGGTCGGTCATGAGCAGTTCTTC. As protein: CASSEYGVGHEQFF.

This clonotype was found many times. The CDR3 DNA reads as TGCAGTGCTAGCCTACTAGCGGGGGGGCCCAATGAGCAGTTCTTC. Its protein product is CSASLLAGGPNEQFF. The genes are TRBV20-1 and TRBJ2-1, with 13 bases identical to TRBD2. The CDR3 is made up of 15 amino acids. The J segment lost 6 bases and the V segment lost 3 bases, leaving 5 bases of the junction unmatched. Germline lookup yields CDR1 DFQATT and CDR2 SNEGSKA (reference sequence).

This clonotype was seen at least ten times. This rearrangement joins TRBV7-8 to TRBJ2-2; tentatively, D is TRBD1 or TRBD2 (5 bases each). Trimming shortened V by 7 bases and J by 4 bases, and 16 bases separated the two germline ends. Germline V gene sequence: CDR1 SGHVS, CDR2 FQNEAQ. The CDR3 has 15 amino acids. CDR3 sequence: CASTPVGAGTGELFF. CDR3 nucleotide sequence: TGTGCCAGCACCCCCGTAGGGGCGGGCACCGGGGAGCTGTTTTTT.

This clonotype was detected ten times or more. J is TRBJ1-1 and V is TRBV5-1; D uncertain. V was cut by 0 bases and J by 4 bases, with 10 bases left in between. The V gene's germline CDR1 is SGHRS and CDR2 YFSETQ. The CDR3 spans 14 residues. CDR3 amino acids: CASSLEWVLTEAFF. DNA for the CDR3: TGCGCCAGCAGCTTGGAGTGGGTACTCACTGAAGCTTTCTTT.

This clonotype came up many times. The V call is TRBV7-2, the J call TRBJ2-3, with 10 bases aligning to TRBD2. The junction had 5 bases not matched to a gene; V was cut back by 4 bases and J by 4 bases. CDR3 length: 15 residues. Germline V lookup: CDR1 SGHTA, CDR2 FQGNSA. DNA of the CDR3: TGTGCCAGCAGCTCTCTAGCGGGGGCCCCAGATACGCAGTATTTT. Its protein product is CASSSLAGAPDTQYF.

This clonotype was found many times. This chain links TRBV4-1 with TRBJ2-3, with D possibly matching TRBD2 (6 bases). V was trimmed by 1 base and J by 3 bases, leaving 8 bases between them. Looked up from germline, CDR1 is MGHRA and CDR2 is YSYEKL. CDR3 length: 14 residues. The CDR3 loop is CASSQGRGTDTQYF. CDR3 nucleotide sequence: TGCGCCAGCAGCCAAGGGAGGGGAACAGATACGCAGTATTTT.

The sample holds many counts of this clonotype. The chain couples TRBV5-1 to TRBJ1-1; possible D gene TRBD1, 5 bases. The CDR3 is 15 amino acids. Germline-derived CDR1 and CDR2 are SGHRS and YFSETQ. V was pared by 3 bases and J by 2 bases, with 14 bases between. The CDR3 DNA reads as TGCGCCAGCAGCTCTACCGGGGCTACTAACACTGAAGCTTTCTTT. Its translation is CASSSTGATNTEAFF.

This clonotype was seen at least ten times. V gene TRBV6-4 combines with J gene TRBJ2-2, with 10 bases identical to TRBD2. CDR1 and CDR2 from the germline V gene are MRHNA and SNTAGT. This CDR3 contains 15 residues. J lost 4 bases, V lost 3 bases, and 2 bases had no gene match. CDR3 bases: TGTGCCAGCAGTGAACTAGCGGGGTCCACCGGGGAGCTGTTTTTT. Its protein is CASSELAGSTGELFF.

There are a few counts of this clonotype. The CDR3 protein is CASRERAGDEQYF. The DNA of the CDR3 is TGTGCCAGCAGAGAGAGGGCAGGGGACGAGCAGTACTTC. The chain combines TRBV7-9 with TRBJ2-7; possible D gene TRBD1, 6 bases. Germline lookup yields CDR1 SEHNR and CDR2 FQNEAQ (reference sequence). Trimming pared 6 bases from V and 5 bases from J, leaving 14 bases between. This CDR3 has 13 residues.

This clonotype was seen repeatedly, ten times or more. The chain links TRBV19 to TRBJ1-1, with D uncertain. Trimming left V 8 bases short and J 6 bases short, with 10 bases between. This CDR3 is 11 amino acids long. From germline, CDR1 is LNHDA and CDR2 SQIVND (reference sequence). DNA of the CDR3: TGTGCCAGTCTCCGGGGAGCTGAAGCTTTCTTT. Translation gives CASLRGAEAFF.

This clonotype was observed many times. The rearrangement links TRBV7-9 to TRBJ2-1; unclear D gene. V dropped 0 bases and J dropped 5 bases, with 5 bases sitting between them. Looked up from germline, CDR1 is SEHNR and CDR2 is FQNEAQ (reference sequence). The length of the CDR3 is 13 residues. CDR3 sequence reads: CASSLALNNEQFF. CDR3 sequence (DNA): TGTGCCAGCAGCTTAGCGCTAAACAATGAGCAGTTCTTC. The full variable domain, with the rest looked up from reference TRBV7-9 and TRBJ2-1, is DTGVSQNPRHKITKRGQNVTFRCDPISEHNRLYWYRQTLGQGPEFLTYFQNEAQLEKSRLLSDRFSAERPKGSFSTLEIQRTEQGDSAMYLCASSLALNNEQFFGPGTRLTVL.

This clonotype has a count of ten or more. The J gene is TRBJ2-1, the V gene TRBV6-5; possibly TRBD1 for D (5 bases). V was shortened by 0 bases and J by 4 bases, with 19 bases between the two germline ends. The germline V gene encodes CDR1 MNHEY and CDR2 SVGAGI. The CDR3 length is 18 residues. CDR3 region: CASSYSFQGGSYYNEQFF. CDR3 bases: TGTGCCAGCAGTTACTCTTTCCAGGGTGGTAGTTATTACAATGAGCAGTTCTTC.

Remarks on this clonotype: Just one base apart from a much larger clone, this may be a read error. The chain has TRBV5-1 and TRBJ2-7, with TRBD1 identical over 7 bases. The CDR3 consists of 14 residues. Per germline, CDR1 SGHRS and CDR2 YFSETQ. The CDR3 coding sequence is TGCACCAGCAGCTGGACAGGAGCTTTCTACGAGCAGTACTTC. Amino acid sequence: CTSSWTGAFYEQYF.

This clonotype was recorded at least ten times. The DNA for the CDR3 is TGTGCCAGCGGACCCTTCGGGACAGGGCTTAACTATGGCTACACCTTC. Residues: CASGPFGTGLNYGYTF. The chain is built from TRBV6-2 or TRBV6-3 and TRBJ1-2, with 9 bases aligning to TRBD1. Germline CDR1 is MNHEY and CDR2 is SVGEGT. The CDR3 consists of 16 residues. The V and J ends lost 8 bases and 1 base, in that order; junction bases with no gene match: 11.

This clonotype showed up many times. The gene calls are TRBV27 and TRBJ1-1; D perhaps matches TRBD1 (5 bases). The CDR3 totals 13 residues. V shed 10 bases and J shed 4 bases, with 16 bases lying between them. Germline assignment: CDR1 MNHEY and CDR2 SMNVEV (reference sequence). In nucleotides, the CDR3 is TGTGCCACCAGGGTCTTGGGGAGCACTGAAGCTTTCTTT. Amino acid sequence: CATRVLGSTEAFF.

In its sample, this clonotype was seen many times. The genes are TRBV6-5 and TRBJ1-2; 10 nucleotides align to TRBD1. Per the germline V gene, CDR1 is MNHEY and CDR2 is SVGAGI. V was pared by 8 bases and J by 4 bases, with 13 bases of the junction left unmatched. The CDR3 spans 16 residues. DNA for the CDR3: TGTGCCAGCGCCCCACTCACCGGGACAGGGGTCTATGGCTACACCTTC. Its translation: CASAPLTGTGVYGYTF.

At least ten counts were recorded for this clonotype. V gene TRBV6-5 combines with J gene TRBJ2-7, with D possibly TRBD2 on 7 matching bases. The CDR3 length is 14 residues. V was trimmed by 7 bases and J by 6 bases, leaving 19 bases between them. Germline assignment: CDR1 MNHEY and CDR2 SVGAGI. DNA of the CDR3: TGTGCCAGCACCGAATCGGGGAGGGGGAGCGAGCAGTACTTC. Protein sequence: CASTESGRGSEQYF.

This clonotype was counted ten times or more. The chain recombines TRBV9 with TRBJ1-1, with 9 bases aligning to TRBD1. The J segment lost 0 bases and the V segment lost 3 bases, leaving 3 bases of the junction unmatched. Germline V gives CDR1 SGDLS, CDR2 YYNGEE. The CDR3 extends over 15 amino acids. CDR3 in DNA: TGTGCCAGCAGCGAAGGGACAGGGTTGAACACTGAAGCTTTCTTT. The encoded protein is CASSEGTGLNTEAFF.

This clonotype has at least ten counts. V usage is TRBV12-3 or TRBV12-4 and J usage is TRBJ2-4; 11 bases agree with TRBD1. J was trimmed by 8 bases and V by 5 bases; bases with no gene match: 5. The CDR3 spans 14 residues. The CDR3 protein is CASSNPGQGDIQYF. The DNA of the CDR3 is TGTGCCAGCAGTAACCCGGGACAGGGGGACATTCAGTACTTC.

This clonotype has a count of ten or more. This chain uses TRBV27 with TRBJ1-5, with D hard to call. The CDR3 spans 13 residues. The germline gives CDR1 MNHEY, CDR2 SMNVEV (reference sequence). Trimming removed 2 bases from V and 5 bases from J, with 7 bases in between. The CDR3 coding sequence is TGTGCCAGCAGTTTACAGGTACATCAGCCCCAGCATTTT. It yields the protein CASSLQVHQPQHF.

This clonotype was counted many times. The chain carries TRBV29-1 and TRBJ2-7; TRBD1 aligns across 8 bases. The J segment lost 6 bases and the V segment lost 3 bases, leaving 7 bases of the junction unmatched. This CDR3 has 13 residues. Germline V gives CDR1 SQVTM, CDR2 ANQGSEA. CDR3 residues: CSVETDRVGEQYF. The CDR3 DNA reads TGCAGCGTTGAGACGGACAGGGTGGGCGAGCAGTACTTC.

This clonotype was counted many times. This chain links TRBV4-1 with TRBJ1-2; possible D gene TRBD1, 6 bases. V was shortened by 5 bases and J by 4 bases, with 17 bases between the two germline ends. CDR3 size: 15 residues. Looked up from germline, CDR1 is MGHRA and CDR2 is YSYEKL. DNA for the CDR3: TGCGCCAGCAGCACCGGCGGGGGGGCAAGCTATGGCTACACCTTC. Its protein is CASSTGGGASYGYTF.

The chain employs TRBV29-1 and TRBJ2-1; possibly TRBD1 for D (5 bases). V lost 4 bases to trimming and J lost 9 bases, with 19 bases between them. Germline V CDR1 and CDR2: SQVTM, ANQGSEA. This CDR3 is built from 14 residues. CDR3 residues: CSVGNTGWVGEQFF. The DNA of the CDR3 is TGCAGCGTTGGGAACACAGGTTGGGTGGGTGAGCAGTTCTTC.

There are many counts of this clonotype. This sequence joins TRBV29-1 and TRBJ2-1; D call uncertain. Between the trimmed V and J ends, which lost 7 bases and 10 bases, there was a span of 11 bases. Per the germline V gene, CDR1 is SQVTM and CDR2 is ANQGSEA. The CDR3 has 10 residues. CDR3 residues: CSAPGREQFF. The DNA for the CDR3 is TGCAGCGCCCCAGGTCGGGAGCAGTTCTTC.